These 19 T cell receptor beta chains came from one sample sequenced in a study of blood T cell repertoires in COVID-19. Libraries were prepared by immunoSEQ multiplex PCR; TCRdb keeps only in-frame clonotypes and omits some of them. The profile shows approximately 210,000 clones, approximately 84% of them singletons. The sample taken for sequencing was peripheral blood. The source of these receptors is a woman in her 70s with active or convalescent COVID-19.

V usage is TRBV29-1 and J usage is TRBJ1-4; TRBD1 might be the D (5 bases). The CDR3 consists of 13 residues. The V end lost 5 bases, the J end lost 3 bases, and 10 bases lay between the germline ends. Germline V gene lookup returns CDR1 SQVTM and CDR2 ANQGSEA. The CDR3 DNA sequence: TGCAGCGTTTCAGGGTGGCCTAATGAAAAACTGTTTTTT. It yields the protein CSVSGWPNEKLFF.

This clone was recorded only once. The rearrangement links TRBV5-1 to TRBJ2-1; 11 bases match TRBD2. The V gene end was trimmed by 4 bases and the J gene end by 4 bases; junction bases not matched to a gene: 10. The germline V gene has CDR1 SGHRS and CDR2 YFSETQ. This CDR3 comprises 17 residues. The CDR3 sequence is CASSPRVAGGHYNEQFF. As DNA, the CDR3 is TGCGCCAGCAGCCCCCGGGTAGCGGGAGGGCATTACAATGAGCAGTTCTTC.

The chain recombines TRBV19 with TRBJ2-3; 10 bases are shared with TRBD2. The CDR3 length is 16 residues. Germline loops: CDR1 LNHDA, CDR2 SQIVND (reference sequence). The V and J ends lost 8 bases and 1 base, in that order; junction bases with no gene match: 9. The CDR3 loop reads CASSHYLAGGTDTQYF. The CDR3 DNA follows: TGTGCCAGTTCCCACTATCTAGCGGGAGGCACAGATACGCAGTATTTT.

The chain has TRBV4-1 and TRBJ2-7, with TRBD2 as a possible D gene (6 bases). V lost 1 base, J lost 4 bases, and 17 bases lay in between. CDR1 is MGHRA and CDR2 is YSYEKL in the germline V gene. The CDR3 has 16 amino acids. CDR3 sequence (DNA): TGCGCCAGCAGCCAAGTAGGTATGGCTAGCGAGTACGAGCAGTACTTC. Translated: CASSQVGMASEYEQYF.

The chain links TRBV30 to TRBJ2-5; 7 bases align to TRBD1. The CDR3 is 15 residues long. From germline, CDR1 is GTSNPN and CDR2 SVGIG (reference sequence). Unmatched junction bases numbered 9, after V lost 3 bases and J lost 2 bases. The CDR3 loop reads CAWRVMGQKQETQYF. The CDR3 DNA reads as TGTGCCTGGAGGGTAATGGGACAGAAACAAGAGACCCAGTACTTC. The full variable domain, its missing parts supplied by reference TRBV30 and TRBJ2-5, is SQTIHQWPATLVQPVGSPLSLECTVEGTSNPNLYWYRQAAGRGLQLLFYSVGIGQISSEVPQNLSASRPQDRQFILSSKKLLLSDSGFYLCAWRVMGQKQETQYFGPGTRLLVL.

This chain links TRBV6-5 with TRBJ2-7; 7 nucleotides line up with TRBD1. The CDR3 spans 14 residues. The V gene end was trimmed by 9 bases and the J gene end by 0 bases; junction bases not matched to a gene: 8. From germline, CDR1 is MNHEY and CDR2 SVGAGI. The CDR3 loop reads CASLGTAISYEQYF. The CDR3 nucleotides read TGTGCCAGTCTCGGGACAGCCATCTCCTACGAGCAGTACTTC.

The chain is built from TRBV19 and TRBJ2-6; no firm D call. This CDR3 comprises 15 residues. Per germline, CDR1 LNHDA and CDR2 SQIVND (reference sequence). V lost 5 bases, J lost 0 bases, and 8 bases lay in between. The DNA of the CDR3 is TGTGCCAGTAGTCTTAAGCTCTCTGGGGCCAACGTCCTGACTTTC. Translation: CASSLKLSGANVLTF.

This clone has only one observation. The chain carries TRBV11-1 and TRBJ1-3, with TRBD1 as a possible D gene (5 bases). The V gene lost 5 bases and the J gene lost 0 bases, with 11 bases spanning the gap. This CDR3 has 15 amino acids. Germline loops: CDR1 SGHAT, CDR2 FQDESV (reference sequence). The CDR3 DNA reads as TGTGCCAGCAGCCAATATGGACACTCTGGAAACACCATATATTTT. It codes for CASSQYGHSGNTIYF.

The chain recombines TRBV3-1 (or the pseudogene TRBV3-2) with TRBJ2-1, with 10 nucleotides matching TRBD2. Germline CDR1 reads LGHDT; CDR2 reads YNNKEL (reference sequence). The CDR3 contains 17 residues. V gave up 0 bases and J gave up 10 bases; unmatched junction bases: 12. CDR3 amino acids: CASSQDPPSGSIREQFF. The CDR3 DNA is TGTGCCAGCAGCCAAGATCCCCCTAGCGGGAGTATACGGGAGCAGTTCTTC.

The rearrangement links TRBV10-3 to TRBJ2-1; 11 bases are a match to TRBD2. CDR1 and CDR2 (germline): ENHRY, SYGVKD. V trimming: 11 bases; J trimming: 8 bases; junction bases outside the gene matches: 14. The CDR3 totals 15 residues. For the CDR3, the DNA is TGTGCCGTACGAAAACTAGCGGGAGCGAGGGATGAGCAGTTCTTC. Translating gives CAVRKLAGARDEQFF.

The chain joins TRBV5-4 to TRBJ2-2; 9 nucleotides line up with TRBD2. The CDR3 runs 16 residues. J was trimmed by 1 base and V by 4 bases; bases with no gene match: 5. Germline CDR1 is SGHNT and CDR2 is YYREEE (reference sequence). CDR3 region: CASSPLAGGNTGELFF. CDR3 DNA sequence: TGTGCCAGCAGCCCACTAGCGGGCGGGAACACCGGGGAGCTGTTTTTT.

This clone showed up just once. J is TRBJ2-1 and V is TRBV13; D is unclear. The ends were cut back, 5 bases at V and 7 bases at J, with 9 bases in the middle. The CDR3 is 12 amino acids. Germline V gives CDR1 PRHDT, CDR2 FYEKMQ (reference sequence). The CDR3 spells CASSAGRNEQFF. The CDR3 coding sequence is TGTGCCAGCAGCGCAGGTAGGAATGAGCAGTTCTTC.

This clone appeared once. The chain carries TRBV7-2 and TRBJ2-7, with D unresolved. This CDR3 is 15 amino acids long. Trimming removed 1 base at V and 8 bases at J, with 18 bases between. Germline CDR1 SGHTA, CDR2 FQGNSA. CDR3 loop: CASSLDPTVLVKQYF. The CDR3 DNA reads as TGTGCCAGCAGCTTAGATCCCACGGTTCTGGTAAAGCAGTACTTC.

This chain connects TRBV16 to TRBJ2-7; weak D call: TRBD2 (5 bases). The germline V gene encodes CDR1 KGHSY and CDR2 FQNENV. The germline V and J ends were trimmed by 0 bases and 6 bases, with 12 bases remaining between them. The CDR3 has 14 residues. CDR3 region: CASSQSDVLGEQYF. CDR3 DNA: TGTGCCAGCAGCCAATCGGACGTACTAGGCGAGCAGTACTTC. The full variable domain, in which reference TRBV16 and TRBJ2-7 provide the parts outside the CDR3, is GEEVAQTPKHLVRGEGQKAKLYCAPIKGHSYVFWYQQVLKNEFKFLISFQNENVFDETGMPKERFSAKCLPNSPCSLEIQATKLEDSAVYFCASSQSDVLGEQYFGPGTRLTVT.

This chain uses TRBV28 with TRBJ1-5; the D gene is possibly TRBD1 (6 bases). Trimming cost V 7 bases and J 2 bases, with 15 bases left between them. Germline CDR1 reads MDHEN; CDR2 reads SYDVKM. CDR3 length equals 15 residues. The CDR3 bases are TGTGCCAGCACCCCAATAGCAGGGGGCAATCAGCCCCAGCATTTT. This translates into CASTPIAGGNQPQHF.

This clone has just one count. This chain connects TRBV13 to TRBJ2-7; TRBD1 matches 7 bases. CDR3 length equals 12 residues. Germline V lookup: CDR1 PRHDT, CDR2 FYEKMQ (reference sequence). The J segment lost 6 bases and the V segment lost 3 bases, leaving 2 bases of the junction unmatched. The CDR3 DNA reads TGTGCCAGCAGCTTGACAGGGACCGAGCAGTACTTC. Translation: CASSLTGTEQYF.

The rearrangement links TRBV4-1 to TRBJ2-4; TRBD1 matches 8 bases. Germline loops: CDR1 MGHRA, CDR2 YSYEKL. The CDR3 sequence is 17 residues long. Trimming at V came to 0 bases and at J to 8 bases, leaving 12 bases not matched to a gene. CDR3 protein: CASSQEGQGAGDDIQYF. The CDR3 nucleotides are TGCGCCAGCAGCCAAGAAGGCCAGGGGGCAGGGGATGACATTCAGTACTTC.

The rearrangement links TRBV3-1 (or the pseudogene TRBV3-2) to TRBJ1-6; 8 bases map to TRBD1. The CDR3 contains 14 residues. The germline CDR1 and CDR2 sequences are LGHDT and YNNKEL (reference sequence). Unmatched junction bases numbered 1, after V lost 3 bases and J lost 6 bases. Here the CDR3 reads CASSHGQGNSPLHF. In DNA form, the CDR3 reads TGTGCCAGCAGCCACGGACAGGGTAATTCACCCCTCCACTTT.

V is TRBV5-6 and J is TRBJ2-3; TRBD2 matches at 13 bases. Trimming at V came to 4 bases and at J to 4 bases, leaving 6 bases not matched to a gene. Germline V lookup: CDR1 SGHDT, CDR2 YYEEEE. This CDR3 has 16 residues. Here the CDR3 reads CASSRTSGSEADTQYF. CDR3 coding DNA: TGTGCCAGCAGCCGGACTAGCGGGAGTGAGGCAGATACGCAGTATTTT.